Listed here is a single T cell receptor beta chain. The antigen is undetermined. The data were taken from a study of vaccination and CD4 T cells after COVID-19. Sequence data for DNA of cultured CD4+ T cells were generated by the Oncomine TCR Beta short-read assay. TCRdb passed the PCR reads through MiXCR, listing each CDR3 protein once. The sample shows around 15,000 distinct CDR3 sequences, roughly 51% of them seen only once. Documented treatment: roughly 10-day PBMC culture with coronavirus spike peptide pools or control peptides (ViraFEST assay). The source of this sequence is a human donor with COVID-19. Sample: cultured CD4+ T cells from blood, taken after SARS-CoV-2 vaccination.

In DNA, the CDR3 is TGTGCCAGTAGTCTTACGGGGGCAGAGACCCAGTACTTC. Its translation: CASSLTGAETQYF. The chain has TRBV19 and TRBJ2-5; TRBD1 or TRBD2 may be the D gene (6 bases each). The CDR3 has 13 residues. Germline values: CDR1 LNHDA, CDR2 SQIVND (reference sequence). V lost 5 bases and J 4 bases, leaving 11 bases between the germline ends.